This section outlines one TCR beta chain sequence together with its context. These data originate in a study of blood T cell repertoires in COVID-19. The germline V gene encodes CDR1 MDHEN and CDR2 SYDVKM. The CDR3 is 12 amino acids. The ends were cut back, 3 bases at V and 6 bases at J, with 8 bases in the middle. The data were produced by immunoSEQ multiplex PCR, yet TCRdb's version contains in-frame clones alone and is incomplete. Here the sample spans 150,000 to 200,000 clones, approximately 90% being singletons. Sequencing input: peripheral blood. The receptor comes from a young man with COVID-19, enrolled during active disease. The gene calls are TRBV28 and TRBJ1-1, with a weak D call TRBD1 (6 bases). This CDR3 reads CASSFGGAEAFF. The CDR3 DNA sequence: TGTGCCAGCAGTTTTGGGGGCGCTGAAGCTTTCTTT.